A single sample gave rise to the 24 T cell receptor beta chains below, sequenced in a study of Ad26.COV2.S vaccination and SARS-CoV-2 variants. Clones were read by immunoSEQ multiplex PCR, and TCRdb kept only the in-frame ones, dropping some. The sample shows about 680,000 clones, around 89% of them seen only once. Sample treatment: roughly 18 received Ad26.COV2.S at low or high dose, single or two shots; roughly five received placebo; per-sample allocation not given. Sampling occurred on day 63 after the first vaccine or placebo injection. Sequences were derived from peripheral blood, sampled in a trial of Ad26.COV2.S vaccine versus placebo. All receptors come from a person between 18 and 65 years old who received the Ad26.COV2.S COVID-19 vaccine or a placebo.

This chain joins TRBV11-2 and TRBJ1-3; D call uncertain. The CDR3 covers 17 residues. Trimming removed 0 bases at V and 2 bases at J, with 14 bases between. Germline assignment: CDR1 SGHAT and CDR2 FQNNGV. The CDR3 nucleotides are TGTGCCAGCAGCTTAGATGCCTCTTTCGTTCCTGGAAACACCATATATTTT. Protein product: CASSLDASFVPGNTIYF.

This clone occurred a few times. V usage is TRBV10-1 and J usage is TRBJ2-7; tentative D call: TRBD2 (5 bases). The CDR3 length is 15 residues. V dropped 2 bases and J dropped 0 bases, with 11 bases sitting between them. The germline gives CDR1 WNHNN, CDR2 SYGVQD (reference sequence). CDR3 protein: CASSEERGYSYEQYF. CDR3 sequence (DNA): TGCGCCAGCAGTGAGGAACGGGGATACTCCTACGAGCAGTACTTC.

This chain connects TRBV30 to TRBJ1-1, with D unclear. Trimming shortened V by 1 base and J by 8 bases, and 8 bases separated the two germline ends. The CDR3 loop spans 11 amino acids. Germline CDR1 is GTSNPN and CDR2 is SVGIG (reference sequence). Here the CDR3 reads CAWSGSSEAFF. The CDR3 nucleotides read TGTGCCTGGAGTGGGAGTTCCGAAGCTTTCTTT.

This clone was detected a few times. The chain couples TRBV19 to TRBJ2-1; 12 positions match TRBD1. The ends lost 4 bases at V and 0 bases at J; junction bases unmatched: 4. Germline lookup yields CDR1 LNHDA and CDR2 SQIVND (reference sequence). The CDR3 covers 17 residues. The CDR3 region has the DNA TGTGCCAGTAGTAAGGGACAGGGGGCCAGCTCCTACAATGAGCAGTTCTTC. Residues: CASSKGQGASSYNEQFF.

About this clone: This sample includes further DNA sequences coding for the same CDR3. The V gene is TRBV6-1, the J gene TRBJ1-5; no clear D. V was shortened by 3 bases and J by 3 bases, with 6 bases between the two germline ends. There are 13 residues in the CDR3. Germline CDR1 MNHNS, CDR2 SASEGT. The CDR3 DNA sequence: TGTGCCAGCAGTGAGATACACAATCAGCCCCAGCATTTT. It specifies CASSEIHNQPQHF.

V usage is TRBV30 and J usage is TRBJ2-1; 12 bases line up with TRBD2. V dropped 5 bases and J dropped 1; count of bases not matched to a gene: 9. The germline V gene encodes CDR1 GTSNPN and CDR2 SVGIG (reference sequence). The CDR3 loop spans 17 amino acids. CDR3 residues: CAWLTSGGTKSYNEQFF. CDR3 in DNA: TGTGCCTGGCTTACTAGCGGGGGGACGAAGTCCTACAATGAGCAGTTCTTC. Drawing the rest from reference TRBV30 and TRBJ2-1, the complete variable domain is SQTIHQWPATLVQPVGSPLSLECTVEGTSNPNLYWYRQAAGRGLQLLFYSVGIGQISSEVPQNLSASRPQDRQFILSSKKLLLSDSGFYLCAWLTSGGTKSYNEQFFGPGTRLTVL.

The V and J genes are TRBV2 and TRBJ1-5; possible D gene TRBD1, 6 bases. Germline V gives CDR1 SNHLY, CDR2 FYNNEI. The CDR3 length is 15 residues. With 5 bases removed from V and 6 bases from J, the gap between germline ends came to 17 bases. DNA of the CDR3: TGTGCCAGCAGTAGAGAACAGGGCTTAGGTCAGCCCCAGCATTTT. It translates to CASSREQGLGQPQHF.

This clone was detected a few times. J is TRBJ1-3 and V is TRBV18; maybe TRBD1 (5 bases). The length of the CDR3 is 16 residues. V gave up 3 bases and J gave up 0 bases, with 12 bases separating them. In germline, CDR1 is KGHSH, CDR2 LQKENI. CDR3 region: CASSPQTADSGNTIYF. DNA for the CDR3: TGTGCCAGCTCACCCCAGACAGCTGACTCTGGAAACACCATATATTTT.

A remark on this clone: Other DNA sequences within the sample encode an identical CDR3. V usage is TRBV6-5 and J usage is TRBJ2-7; D ambiguous. Germline-derived CDR1 and CDR2 are MNHEY and SVGAGI. CDR3 length equals 13 residues. The V gene lost 0 bases and the J gene lost 4 bases, with 7 bases spanning the gap. CDR3 region: CASSYSIGYEQYF. The DNA for the CDR3 is TGTGCCAGCAGTTACTCGATAGGGTACGAGCAGTACTTC.

The chain joins TRBV5-5 to TRBJ2-2; 11 bases line up with TRBD1. The V gene end was trimmed by 3 bases and the J gene end by 4 bases; junction bases not matched to a gene: 2. Germline CDR1 reads SGHKS; CDR2 reads YYEKEE (reference sequence). The CDR3 loop spans 15 amino acids. CDR3 nucleotide sequence: TGTGCCAGCAGCTGGGACAGGGGGTTCACCGGGGAGCTGTTTTTT. Translation: CASSWDRGFTGELFF.

The rearrangement links TRBV5-4 to TRBJ2-5; 10 nucleotides agree with TRBD2. V lost 0 bases to trimming and J lost 4 bases; unmatched junction nucleotides: 9. Germline V gene data show CDR1 as SGHNT and CDR2 as YYREEE (reference sequence). The CDR3 totals 17 residues. The CDR3 DNA follows: TGTGCCAGCAGCTTGGGGGCTAGCGGGGGACCTCGAGAGACCCAGTACTTC. This sequence encodes CASSLGASGGPRETQYF.

The J gene is TRBJ2-7, the V gene TRBV24-1; D gene unclear. V shed 0 bases and J shed 3 bases, with 17 bases lying between them. Germline assignment: CDR1 KGHDR and CDR2 SFDVKD. The CDR3 spans 17 residues. CDR3 coding DNA: TGTGCCACCAGTGATTTGCCGGCTTGGCCCTCCAACTACGAGCAGTACTTC. Its translation: CATSDLPAWPSNYEQYF.

The rearrangement joins TRBV29-1 to TRBJ2-5; 9 bases map to TRBD2. The CDR3 is 11 amino acids. With V trimmed by 7 bases and J by 5 bases, 2 bases remained unmatched. The V gene's germline CDR1 is SQVTM and CDR2 ANQGSEA. For the CDR3, the DNA is TGCAGCGGCGGGACTAGCGAGACCCAGTACTTC. It codes for CSGGTSETQYF.

The chain combines TRBV11-2 with TRBJ1-2; the D is unclear. V lost 3 bases, J lost 0 bases, and 11 bases lay in between. Per germline, CDR1 SGHAT and CDR2 FQNNGV. This CDR3 is built from 15 residues. The CDR3 sequence is CASSLVAHSNYGYTF. CDR3 coding DNA: TGTGCCAGCAGCTTGGTAGCTCACTCTAACTATGGCTACACCTTC.

The chain employs TRBV6-4 and TRBJ2-3, with D possibly being TRBD2 (6 bases). With 0 bases removed from V and 6 bases from J, the gap between germline ends came to 10 bases. Germline-derived CDR1 and CDR2 are MRHNA and SNTAGT. The CDR3 sequence is 14 residues long. The CDR3 nucleotides are TGTGCCAGCAGTGACTCACGGGGGAGGGATACGCAGTATTTT. Translating it yields CASSDSRGRDTQYF.

V gene TRBV15 combines with J gene TRBJ2-7; D gene unclear. CDR3 length equals 15 residues. CDR1 and CDR2 from the germline V gene are LNHNV and YYDKDF (reference sequence). V was trimmed by 0 bases and J by 6 bases, leaving 15 bases between them. DNA for the CDR3: TGTGCCACCAGCAGAGAAGGAAGGCCCCGGGTCGAGCAGTACTTC. Translating it yields CATSREGRPRVEQYF.

This chain uses TRBV7-9 with TRBJ1-4, with D unresolved. Germline loops: CDR1 SEHNR, CDR2 FQNEAQ (reference sequence). CDR3 length: 15 amino acids. The ends were cut back, 1 base at V and 8 bases at J, with 14 bases in the middle. The chain's CDR3 is CASSLEAGNTEKLFF. The CDR3 nucleotides read TGTGCCAGCAGCTTAGAGGCCGGGAATACCGAAAAACTGTTTTTT. Combining the CDR3 with reference TRBV7-9 and TRBJ1-4 gives the whole variable domain DTGVSQNPRHKITKRGQNVTFRCDPISEHNRLYWYRQTLGQGPEFLTYFQNEAQLEKSRLLSDRFSAERPKGSFSTLEIQRTEQGDSAMYLCASSLEAGNTEKLFFGSGTQLSVL.

The table lists this clone with a count of one. The rearrangement joins TRBV29-1 to TRBJ2-1; D possibly uses TRBD1 or TRBD2 (5 bases each). Trimming cost V 6 bases and J 4 bases, with 10 bases left between them. Germline V gives CDR1 SQVTM, CDR2 ANQGSEA. This CDR3 has 12 residues. For the CDR3, the DNA is TGCAGCGTCCTCGGGGCTTACAATGAGCAGTTCTTC. It yields the protein CSVLGAYNEQFF.

The chain is built from TRBV7-2 and TRBJ1-2; D remains unclear. Germline CDR1 is SGHTA and CDR2 is FQGNSA. V was shortened by 4 bases and J by 3 bases, with 12 bases between the two germline ends. The CDR3 covers 14 residues. CDR3 residues: CASSSILGYYGYTF. The CDR3 region has the DNA TGTGCCAGCAGCTCAATCCTGGGGTACTATGGCTACACCTTC. The full variable domain, with the rest looked up from reference TRBV7-2 and TRBJ1-2, is GAGVSQSPSNKVTEKGKDVELRCDPISGHTALYWYRQSLGQGLEFLIYFQGNSAPDKSGLPSDRFSAERTGGSVSTLTIQRTQQEDSAVYLCASSSILGYYGYTFGSGTRLTVV.

This clone was picked up one time. The V and J genes are TRBV24-1 and TRBJ2-5; 7 nucleotides match TRBD2. V trimming: 6 bases; J trimming: 0 bases; junction bases outside the gene matches: 6. The CDR3 length is 15 residues. Germline V lookup: CDR1 KGHDR, CDR2 SFDVKD. The chain's CDR3 is CATSSSGPYQETQYF. The DNA for the CDR3 is TGTGCCACCAGTAGTAGCGGGCCGTACCAAGAGACCCAGTACTTC.

The chain carries TRBV19 and TRBJ1-5; 7 nucleotides align to TRBD1. Germline V gene data show CDR1 as LNHDA and CDR2 as SQIVND (reference sequence). The trim removed 4 bases at V and 1 base at J, leaving 13 bases unmatched. The CDR3 length is 18 residues. CDR3 protein: CASSKSGGTTGSNQPQHF. In DNA form, the CDR3 reads TGTGCCAGTAGTAAATCGGGGGGTACGACAGGGAGCAATCAGCCCCAGCATTTT. Full variable domain (outside the CDR3, taken from reference TRBV19 and TRBJ1-5): DGGITQSPKYLFRKEGQNVTLSCEQNLNHDAMYWYRQDPGQGLRLIYYSQIVNDFQKGDIAEGYSVSREKKESFPLTVTSAQKNPTAFYLCASSKSGGTTGSNQPQHFGDGTRLSIL.

The genes are TRBV2 and TRBJ1-5; 7 bases map to TRBD1. V dropped 6 bases and J dropped 4; count of bases not matched to a gene: 9. The CDR3 length is 15 residues. Germline CDR1 and CDR2: SNHLY and FYNNEI. DNA for the CDR3: TGTGCCAGCAGCGAGAGGGACAGATGGAATCAGCCCCAGCATTTT. It yields the protein CASSERDRWNQPQHF. Full variable domain (missing parts from reference TRBV2 and TRBJ1-5): EPEVTQTPSHQVTQMGQEVILRCVPISNHLYFYWYRQILGQKVEFLVSFYNNEISEKSEIFDDQFSVERPDGSNFTLKIRSTKLEDSAMYFCASSERDRWNQPQHFGDGTRLSIL.

The chain combines TRBV11-2 with TRBJ2-2; 8 bases fit TRBD2. Germline V gives CDR1 SGHAT, CDR2 FQNNGV. After removal of 5 bases from V and 4 bases from J, the junction contained 6 bases not matched to a gene. This CDR3 spans 15 amino acids. The CDR3 DNA follows: TGTGCCAGCAGCCCAGCGGGGGTGTCCACCGGGGAGCTGTTTTTT. Translation: CASSPAGVSTGELFF. Together with reference TRBV11-2 and TRBJ2-2, the CDR3 gives the full variable domain: EAGVAQSPRYKIIEKRQSVAFWCNPISGHATLYWYQQILGQGPKLLIQFQNNGVVDDSQLPKDRFSAERLKGVDSTLKIQPAKLEDSAVYLCASSPAGVSTGELFFGEGSRLTVL.

The chain uses TRBV7-9 and TRBJ1-2; D is ambiguous. The V end was cut by 5 bases, the J end by 6 bases, with 19 bases between. Germline assignment: CDR1 SEHNR and CDR2 FQNEAQ (reference sequence). CDR3 length equals 15 residues. CDR3 nucleotide sequence: TGTGCCAGCAGCCCCCCATTACCTCGGGAGAATGGCTACACCTTC. Its translation is CASSPPLPRENGYTF.